These T cell receptor beta chains were read from a single sample in a study of blood T cell repertoires in COVID-19. TCRdb keeps only in-frame clones here, not all; method: immunoSEQ multiplex PCR. The repertoire includes roughly 150,000 clones, almost 80% of them detected once, and over 9.5% sits in the top ten. Material for sequencing was peripheral blood. Receptors were obtained from a man in his 60s who had recovered from COVID-19. Both conserved end residues are part of each CDR3. Each record gives: CDR3 length, J gene, D gene, V gene, clone size, CDR3 protein, CDR3 DNA. D genes are given only for firm matches. For some rows the clone size is stated as once, few or many, or as a class when expanded; others skip it.

>12|TRBJ1-2|.|TRBV21-1|.
CAGYRAMGGYTF
TGTGCCGGATACAGGGCTATGGGTGGCTACACCTTC
>13|TRBJ2-3|TRBD2|TRBV9|once
CASSFTSEDTQYF
TGTGCCAGCAGCTTTACTAGCGAGGATACGCAGTATTTT
>17|TRBJ2-2|TRBD2|TRBV7-2|.
CASSFMGGVMNTGELFF
TGTGCCAGCAGCTTTATGGGAGGGGTTATGAACACCGGGGAGCTGTTTTTT
>17|TRBJ1-5|.|TRBV19|.
CASSIAPRYRFNQPQHF
TGTGCCAGTAGTATAGCCCCTCGATACAGATTCAATCAGCCCCAGCATTTT
>17|TRBJ2-2|TRBD2|TRBV24-1|few
CATSEWGLAGQTGELFF
TGTGCCACCAGTGAATGGGGACTAGCGGGACAAACCGGGGAGCTGTTTTTT
>13|TRBJ2-7|TRBD1|TRBV6-5|.
CASRVNRRTGDYF
TGTGCCAGCAGAGTAAATAGAAGGACAGGGGATTACTTC
>15|TRBJ2-3|TRBD2|TRBV19|.
CASNPGRGAADTQYF
TGTGCCAGTAATCCCGGGCGGGGGGCGGCAGATACGCAGTATTTT
>15|TRBJ1-2|.|TRBV6-5|.
CASKTPGGDFYGYTF
TGTGCCAGCAAGACCCCCGGGGGGGACTTCTATGGCTACACCTTC
>15|TRBJ2-7|TRBD1|TRBV25-1|.
CASSESGTGTYEQYF
TGTGCCAGCAGTGAGTCCGGGACAGGAACCTACGAGCAGTACTTC
>16|TRBJ1-6|.|TRBV27|.
CASSLEGRSYNSPLHF
TGTGCCAGCAGTTTAGAGGGCCGCTCCTATAATTCACCCCTCCACTTT
>15|TRBJ2-1|TRBD2|TRBV10-2|few
CASSRAGGQDNEQFF
TGCGCCAGCAGCAGAGCGGGGGGGCAGGACAATGAGCAGTTCTTC
>16|TRBJ2-2|.|TRBV19|.
CASSMATGTSGGELFF
TGTGCCAGTAGTATGGCCACCGGGACATCAGGGGGGGAGCTGTTTTTT
>15|TRBJ1-2|TRBD1|TRBV19|few
CASSIVGQGPGGYTF
TGTGCCAGTAGTATAGTGGGACAGGGTCCGGGCGGCTACACCTTC
>16|TRBJ1-2|.|TRBV7-2|.
CASSLAGGAGTDGYTF
TGTGCCAGCAGCCTCGCGGGGGGCGCCGGAACGGATGGCTACACCTTC
>15|TRBJ2-7|TRBD1|TRBV28|.
CASSLTWDRVDEQYF
TGTGCCAGCAGCCTAACCTGGGACAGGGTGGACGAGCAGTACTTC
>16|TRBJ2-1|.|TRBV7-3|.
CASSSLPGLSYNEQFF
TGTGCCAGCAGCTCCCTACCGGGACTTTCCTACAATGAGCAGTTCTTC
>15|TRBJ1-1|TRBD1|TRBV28|once
CASSEQTGGDTEAFF
TGTGCCAGCAGCGAACAGACAGGGGGGGACACTGAAGCTTTCTTT
>14|TRBJ2-3|.|TRBV7-2|.
CASSLGWGQDTQYF
TGTGCCAGCAGCTTAGGCTGGGGACAAGATACGCAGTATTTT
>16|TRBJ2-5|TRBD2|TRBV5-1|once
CASSSGTSGSTETQYF
TGCGCCAGCAGCTCCGGGACTAGCGGGAGTACAGAGACCCAGTACTTC
>15|TRBJ2-7|TRBD2|TRBV5-4|.
CASSQVFSGTYEQYF
TGTGCCAGCAGCCAAGTTTTCAGCGGGACCTACGAGCAGTACTTC
>18|TRBJ1-3|TRBD1|TRBV3-1/TRBV3-2|.
CASSQGGGTGGSGNTIYF
TGTGCCAGCAGCCAAGGAGGAGGGACAGGGGGCTCTGGAAACACCATATATTTT
>13|TRBJ1-2|.|TRBV2|.
CASSGLTRGGYTF
TGTGCCAGCAGTGGACTTACCCGTGGGGGCTACACCTTC
>12|TRBJ2-1|.|TRBV24-1|.
CATSGQGLEQFF
TGTGCCACCAGTGGGCAGGGCCTTGAGCAGTTCTTC
>13|TRBJ2-1|TRBD2|TRBV29-1|.
CSFGGGSYNEQFF
TGCAGCTTCGGGGGGGGGTCCTACAATGAGCAGTTCTTC
>18|TRBJ2-1|TRBD1|TRBV24-1|few
CATSDGGQVSSSYNEQFF
TGTGCCACCAGTGATGGGGGACAGGTATCGAGCTCCTACAATGAGCAGTTCTTC
>13|TRBJ1-4|TRBD1|TRBV19|few
CASSLDRDEKLFF
TGTGCCAGTAGTTTGGACAGGGATGAAAAACTGTTTTTT
>14|TRBJ1-4|.|TRBV28|.
CASSLLGGNEKLFF
TGTGCCAGCAGTCTCCTGGGGGGTAATGAAAAACTGTTTTTT
>17|TRBJ2-1|.|TRBV5-1|.
CASSLGSGTRVDNEQFF
TGCGCCAGCAGCTTGGGATCCGGGACTCGGGTCGACAATGAGCAGTTCTTC
>13|TRBJ1-1|.|TRBV28|.
CASTGGKNTEAFF
TGTGCCAGCACCGGGGGTAAGAACACTGAAGCTTTCTTT
>16|TRBJ1-2|.|TRBV18|.
CASSPRAETANYGYTF
TGTGCCAGCTCACCACGGGCCGAGACAGCTAACTATGGCTACACCTTC
>15|TRBJ1-4|.|TRBV7-9|.
CASSLLATAREKLFF
TGTGCCAGCAGCTTATTAGCGACGGCCCGGGAAAAACTGTTTTTT
>15|TRBJ2-3|.|TRBV5-1|.
CASSLQGHDTDTQYF
TGCGCCAGCAGCTTGCAGGGGCACGACACAGATACGCAGTATTTT
>18|TRBJ2-3|TRBD2|TRBV20-1|once
CSASGRGGAVASTDTQYF
TGCAGTGCTAGTGGGCGGGGGGGCGCCGTCGCTTCCACAGATACGCAGTATTTT
>12|TRBJ1-5|.|TRBV12-3/TRBV12-4|.
CASSPGEQPQHF
TGTGCCAGCAGTCCAGGGGAACAGCCCCAGCATTTT
>14|TRBJ2-1|.|TRBV9|.
CASSAGQPFNEQFF
TGTGCCAGCAGCGCGGGACAACCATTCAATGAGCAGTTCTTC
>15|TRBJ2-5|TRBD2|TRBV4-3|.
CASSREGLSEETQYF
TGCGCCAGCAGCCGAGAGGGACTATCCGAAGAGACCCAGTACTTC
>14|TRBJ1-3|.|TRBV3-1/TRBV3-2|.
CASSQGAAGNTIYF
TGTGCCAGCAGCCAGGGGGCTGCTGGAAACACCATATATTTT